These 31 T cell receptor beta chains share one sample of origin, sequenced in a study of blood T cells in healthy people across ages. Then a second PCR, running roughly 7 to 11 cycles, was carried out with a sample-barcoded 5' primer and a J-beta primer mix. TCRdb used MiXCR to reprocess the 5' RACE reads, holding one entry per CDR3 protein. The top ten hold 6.7% of the sample, which has over 1,200,000 distinct CDR3 sequences, roughly 64% seen once. The sequencing sample was made of blood. The receptors derive from a man aged 18 to 29 in good health.

The chain has TRBV6-5 and TRBJ2-5, with 7 nucleotides matching TRBD2. The CDR3 consists of 12 residues. In germline, CDR1 is MNHEY, CDR2 SVGAGI. J was trimmed by 7 bases and V by 7 bases; bases with no gene match: 6. CDR3 residues: CASNRGEGTQYF. DNA of the CDR3: TGTGCCAGCAACCGAGGGGAGGGGACCCAGTACTTC.

V gene TRBV4-1 combines with J gene TRBJ1-2; no reliable D call. Between the trimmed V and J ends, which lost 0 bases and 7 bases, there was a span of 9 bases. CDR3 length: 13 amino acids. Looked up from germline, CDR1 is MGHRA and CDR2 is YSYEKL. CDR3 coding DNA: TGCGCCAGCAGCCAAGAGAGACCGAGTGGCTACACCTTC. Amino acids: CASSQERPSGYTF.

This chain uses TRBV7-7 with TRBJ2-1; maybe TRBD2 (6 bases). The CDR3 spans 15 residues. CDR1 and CDR2 from the germline V gene are SSHAT and FNYEAQ (reference sequence). Trimming took off 1 base at V and 8 bases at J, with 15 bases between the two ends. CDR3 residues: CASSLGGASGDEQFF. For the CDR3, the DNA is TGTGCCAGCAGCTTAGGAGGGGCGTCGGGGGATGAGCAGTTCTTC.

This chain uses TRBV4-1 with TRBJ2-1, with 7 bases that match TRBD2. The germline V gene encodes CDR1 MGHRA and CDR2 YSYEKL. The CDR3 covers 16 residues. Trimming cost V 3 bases and J 7 bases; bases outside gene matches: 12. The CDR3 bases are TGCGCCAGCAGCCACGGGACTACCGGCTTTGTAAATGAGCAGTTCTTC. It encodes CASSHGTTGFVNEQFF.

The chain combines TRBV7-2 with TRBJ1-5; TRBD1 might be the D (6 bases). Germline V gives CDR1 SGHTA, CDR2 FQGNSA. This CDR3 has 15 amino acids. The ends were cut back, 2 bases at V and 3 bases at J, with 11 bases in the middle. CDR3 coding DNA: TGTGCCAGCAGCTTAACCAGGGGTGCCAATCAGCCCCAGCATTTT. Amino acid sequence: CASSLTRGANQPQHF.

The chain joins TRBV7-6 to TRBJ1-5; no reliable D call. The CDR3 has 14 amino acids. CDR1 SGHVS and CDR2 FNYEAQ come from the germline V gene. The V gene lost 1 base and the J gene lost 3 bases, with 7 bases spanning the gap. CDR3 loop: CASSLGTTNQPQHF. The CDR3 nucleotides are TGTGCCAGCAGCTTAGGGACGACCAATCAGCCCCAGCATTTT.

This clonotype was seen only a few times. The chain uses TRBV20-1 and TRBJ2-4, with D possibly matching TRBD2 (6 bases). The CDR3 has 12 amino acids. Per the germline V gene, CDR1 is DFQATT and CDR2 is SNEGSKA (reference sequence). V shed 5 bases and J shed 4 bases, with 9 bases lying between them. The CDR3 loop is CSAAGLKNIQYF. CDR3 DNA: TGCAGTGCTGCGGGGCTAAAAAACATTCAGTACTTC.

This sequence joins TRBV11-2 and TRBJ2-3; no definite D call. Germline V gene data show CDR1 as SGHAT and CDR2 as FQNNGV. The CDR3 contains 13 residues. V lost 5 bases, J lost 4 bases, and 10 bases lay in between. CDR3 amino acids: CASSLLPSDTQYF. The CDR3 bases are TGTGCCAGCAGCCTACTCCCGTCAGATACGCAGTATTTT.

The chain recombines TRBV7-9 with TRBJ2-3; D not resolved. Germline CDR1 and CDR2: SEHNR and FQNEAQ (reference sequence). The ends were cut back, 5 bases at V and 4 bases at J, with 19 bases in the middle. The CDR3 length is 16 residues. The CDR3 DNA is TGTGCCAGCAGCCACCGACCCCTAAGGCCGGCAGATACGCAGTATTTT. Encoded protein: CASSHRPLRPADTQYF.

The J gene is TRBJ1-2, the V gene TRBV7-9; 7 nucleotides agree with TRBD1. With 5 bases clipped from V and 6 bases from J, the junction kept 12 bases outside the gene matches. Per the germline V gene, CDR1 is SEHNR and CDR2 is FQNEAQ (reference sequence). This CDR3 spans 15 amino acids. The CDR3 DNA reads TGTGCCAGCAGCGCAGGGGGGCCGACGAGCGATGGCTACACCTTC. Translation: CASSAGGPTSDGYTF.

As concerns this clonotype: At one of its ends the junction is not consistent with the germline gene, which may arise from a read error. V gene TRBV10-3 combines with J gene TRBJ2-6; the D gene is possibly TRBD1 (6 bases). The CDR3 has 17 amino acids. Germline V gene lookup returns CDR1 ENHRY and CDR2 SYGVKD. CDR3 bases: TGTGCCATCGGTGAGTCTGGGGCAGGGGCTGGGGCCAACGTCCTGACTTTC. It encodes CAIGESGAGAGANVLTF.

This clonotype turned up a few times. This chain links TRBV4-1 with TRBJ2-5, with 11 bases identical to TRBD1. This CDR3 has 16 amino acids. Germline V lookup: CDR1 MGHRA, CDR2 YSYEKL. Trimming took 0 bases from V and 5 from J; bases not matched to a gene: 5. DNA of the CDR3: TGCGCCAGCAGCCAAGATGTGGACAGGGGGCTGGAGACCCAGTACTTC. Translated: CASSQDVDRGLETQYF.

V is TRBV7-2 and J is TRBJ2-1, with 8 bases lining up with TRBD2. Germline trimming cut 1 base from V and 2 bases from J; bases unmatched to any gene: 4. The CDR3 is 16 amino acids. CDR1 and CDR2 (germline): SGHTA, FQGNSA. As DNA, the CDR3 is TGTGCCAGCAGCTTAGGCTGGCGGGGGGCCTACAATGAGCAGTTCTTC. Encoded protein: CASSLGWRGAYNEQFF.

The CDR3 sequence: CASSYGTGIWETKYF. CDR3 DNA: TGTGCCAGCAGCTACGGGACAGGGATTTGGGAGACCAAGTACTTC. The gene calls are TRBV11-1 and TRBJ2-7; 9 positions match TRBD1. The germline gives CDR1 SGHAT, CDR2 FQDESV (reference sequence). Trimming cost V 4 bases and J 11 bases; bases outside gene matches: 15. The CDR3 is 15 residues long.

The chain has TRBV27 and TRBJ1-5; D uncertain. The germline CDR1 and CDR2 sequences are MNHEY and SMNVEV (reference sequence). V was cut by 0 bases and J by 3 bases, with 3 bases left in between. The CDR3 length is 13 residues. The CDR3 bases are TGTGCCAGCAGTTTATCCCACAATCAGCCCCAGCATTTT. As protein: CASSLSHNQPQHF.

As to this clonotype: A much larger clone is a single base away; this may be a read error. The chain carries TRBV20-1 and TRBJ2-5; maybe TRBD2 (6 bases). The length of the CDR3 is 13 residues. V lost 6 bases and J 11 bases, leaving 22 bases between the germline ends. CDR1 and CDR2 (germline): DFQATT, SNEGSKA (reference sequence). The CDR3 sequence: CSARRVAGNEQYF. In nucleotides, the CDR3 is TGCAGTGCGAGGAGAGTCGCGGGAAATGAGCAGTACTTC.

This clonotype appeared many times. V gene TRBV4-3 combines with J gene TRBJ1-6; no definite D call. Trimming removed 1 base at V and 10 bases at J, with 14 bases between. The CDR3 totals 15 residues. Germline V gene sequence: CDR1 LGHNA, CDR2 YSLEER. The CDR3 nucleotides are TGCGCCAGCAGCCAAGCAATATTATCCCGATCACCCCTCCACTTT. Translation: CASSQAILSRSPLHF.

CDR3 in amino acids: CASSFPQGEYYGYTF. CDR3 bases: TGTGCCAGCAGTTTTCCACAGGGAGAATACTATGGCTACACCTTC. This rearrangement joins TRBV12-3 or TRBV12-4 to TRBJ1-2; a weak D match, TRBD1 (6 bases). This CDR3 is built from 15 residues. V lost 3 bases to trimming and J lost 3 bases, with 14 bases between them.

The rearrangement uses TRBV29-1 and TRBJ2-7; 10 nucleotides agree with TRBD2. V lost 4 bases to trimming and J lost 7 bases; unmatched junction nucleotides: 25. The germline V gene encodes CDR1 SQVTM and CDR2 ANQGSEA. The CDR3 length is 19 residues. This CDR3 reads CSVAGTYTSLAGNYNEQYF. The CDR3 DNA follows: TGCAGCGTTGCGGGGACATATACTTCACTAGCGGGAAACTACAATGAGCAGTACTTC.

CDR3 region: CASSRLISYEQYF. The CDR3 DNA is TGCGCCAGCAGCCGGCTTATTTCCTACGAGCAGTACTTC. The chain employs TRBV4-1 and TRBJ2-7; D call uncertain. The V end was cut by 4 bases, the J end by 1 base, with 8 bases between. The CDR3 has 13 residues. The V gene's germline CDR1 is MGHRA and CDR2 YSYEKL.

The genes are TRBV5-1 and TRBJ1-2; D is uncertain. The CDR3 runs to 14 residues. Germline CDR1 and CDR2: SGHRS and YFSETQ. V lost 6 bases and J 1 base, leaving 13 bases between the germline ends. The CDR3 here is CASIRTRDNYGYTF. The DNA for the CDR3 is TGCGCCAGCATTAGGACTAGGGATAACTATGGCTACACCTTC.

The rearrangement joins TRBV10-3 to TRBJ1-2, with a weak D call TRBD1 (5 bases). The V gene lost 0 bases and the J gene lost 8 bases, with 16 bases spanning the gap. The germline V gene has CDR1 ENHRY and CDR2 SYGVKD. The CDR3 sequence is 15 residues long. The chain's CDR3 is CAISESWGRELGYTF. The CDR3 coding sequence is TGTGCCATCAGTGAGTCTTGGGGACGGGAGTTGGGCTACACCTTC.

The chain is built from TRBV3-1 and TRBJ1-2; 8 bases line up with TRBD1. The V and J ends lost 4 bases and 5 bases, in that order; junction bases with no gene match: 9. CDR1 is LGHDT, CDR2 YNNKEL, per germline (reference sequence). This CDR3 contains 15 residues. CDR3 in DNA: TGTGCCAGCAGCCTAGGACAGGGAAGGACTTATGGCTACACCTTC. This encodes CASSLGQGRTYGYTF. Supplemented by reference TRBV3-1 and TRBJ1-2, the full variable domain reads DTAVSQTPKYLVTQMGNDKSIKCEQNLGHDTMYWYKQDSKKFLKIMFSYNNKELIINETVPNRFSPKSPDKAHLNLHINSLELGDSAVYFCASSLGQGRTYGYTFGSGTRLTVV.

V is TRBV7-9 and J is TRBJ2-7; no clear D. This CDR3 contains 13 residues. The V end lost 10 bases, the J end lost 0 bases, and 13 bases lay between the germline ends. Germline V gives CDR1 SEHNR, CDR2 FQNEAQ (reference sequence). CDR3 DNA sequence: TGTGCCACCGTGTCGAAGAGCTCCTACGAGCAGTACTTC. Amino acids: CATVSKSSYEQYF.

The chain joins TRBV29-1 to TRBJ2-7, with 7 bases identical to TRBD2. This CDR3 contains 14 residues. V lost 2 bases to trimming and J lost 9 bases; unmatched junction nucleotides: 13. Germline CDR1 SQVTM, CDR2 ANQGSEA. CDR3 sequence (DNA): TGCAGCGTTGAATCACGAGGACTAGGACTCGGGCAGTACTTC. Its protein is CSVESRGLGLGQYF.

The CDR3 DNA reads as TGTGCCAGCTCACCATCAAGGGAGAAGGGTGGCTACACCTTC. It yields the protein CASSPSREKGGYTF. The V and J genes are TRBV18 and TRBJ1-2; D is ambiguous. CDR3 length: 14 amino acids. V lost 2 bases to trimming and J lost 7 bases, with 14 bases between them. The germline gives CDR1 KGHSH, CDR2 LQKENI.

Concerning this clonotype itself: One end of the junction fails to match germline, which may point to a read error. The rearrangement joins TRBV18 to TRBJ2-3, with 12 positions matching TRBD2. Germline CDR1 is KGHSH and CDR2 is LQKENI. The CDR3 is made up of 17 amino acids. CDR3 sequence: CVSSPSGLAGLTDTQYF. The CDR3 DNA reads TGTGTCAGCTCACCATCAGGACTAGCGGGGCTCACAGATACGCAGTATTTT. Using reference TRBV18 and TRBJ2-3 for the parts outside the CDR3, the full variable domain is NAGVMQNPRHLVRRRGQEARLRCSPMKGHSHVYWYRQLPEEGLKFMVYLQKENIIDESGMPKERFSAEFPKEGPSILRIQQVVRGDSAAYFCVSSPSGLAGLTDTQYFGPGTRLTVL.

This clonotype was counted between two and nine times. The rearrangement uses TRBV2 and TRBJ2-7; the D is unclear. The CDR3 spans 11 residues. Trimming left V 8 bases short and J 4 bases short, with 9 bases between. Looked up from germline, CDR1 is SNHLY and CDR2 is FYNNEI. The CDR3 DNA sequence: TGTGCCAGCTGTATGGGTTACGAGCAGTACTTC. Amino acids: CASCMGYEQYF.

The V call is TRBV6-5, the J call TRBJ2-1; TRBD2 is a possible D gene (7 bases). Trimming removed 2 bases at V and 5 bases at J, with 10 bases between. CDR3 size: 14 residues. Per germline, CDR1 MNHEY and CDR2 SVGAGI. The CDR3 spells CASSYGGADNEQFF. CDR3 DNA sequence: TGTGCCAGCAGTTACGGGGGGGCGGACAATGAGCAGTTCTTC.

The chain employs TRBV9 and TRBJ2-4; D gene uncertain. CDR1 is SGDLS, CDR2 YYNGEE, per germline. Between the trimmed V and J ends, which lost 3 bases and 7 bases, there was a span of 14 bases. CDR3 length: 14 residues. CDR3 loop: CASSDPARPNIQYF. CDR3 coding DNA: TGTGCCAGCAGCGACCCGGCAAGACCGAACATTCAGTACTTC.

This clonotype was observed a few times. The chain employs TRBV20-1 and TRBJ2-1; 7 bases match TRBD2. The closer fit of TRBJ2-7 to the DNA end suggests the J call may be wrong. CDR3 length: 13 residues. The V gene's germline CDR1 is DFQATT and CDR2 SNEGSKA (reference sequence). The CDR3, as DNA: TGCAGTGCCAAAGGTGGCGGGAGAGGCGAGCAGTACTTC. This gives the protein CSAKGGGRGEQYF.